A selection of T cell receptor beta chains follows, all from one sample in a study of blood T cell repertoires in COVID-19. The repertoire was sequenced with immunoSEQ multiplex PCR; TCRdb's copy has only in-frame clones and lacks some. The repertoire consists of some 200,000 clones, with around four fifths occurring once and the leading ten covering 17%. Material: PBMCs or T cells enriched from blood (not recorded which). The receptors shown here come from a woman aged 45-59 years who had recovered from COVID-19. Each CDR3 is given with its conserved first and last residue. A D gene is named only where the DNA matches it firmly. Clone size, where shown, is once, few, many, or a class for clones that have expanded.

V gene	clone size	CDR3 length	D gene	J gene	CDR3 DNA	CDR3 protein
TRBV7-3	-	13	TRBD1	TRBJ2-7	TGTGCCAGCAGCTTAGGGACAGGGACCGAGCAGTACTTC	CASSLGTGTEQYF
TRBV10-3	-	13	TRBD1	TRBJ1-1	TGTGCCATCAGGGACAGGGAGAACACTGAAGCTTTCTTT	CAIRDRENTEAFF
TRBV11-3	few	13	-	TRBJ2-2	TGTGCCAGCAGCTCGTTCAACACCGGGGAGCTGTTTTTT	CASSSFNTGELFF
TRBV5-5	-	17	-	TRBJ2-2	TGTGCCAGCAGTAAACAGGAACAATCTTCGAACACCGGGGAGCTGTTTTTT	CASSKQEQSSNTGELFF
TRBV19	-	15	TRBD1	TRBJ1-2	TGTGCCAGTAGTATATCGGGACAGGGGGCGAGAGGCTACACCTTC	CASSISGQGARGYTF
TRBV7-2	-	13	-	TRBJ2-2	TGTGCCAGCAGCTGGAGAAACACCGGGGAGCTGTTTTTT	CASSWRNTGELFF
TRBV29-1	-	16	TRBD2	TRBJ2-1	TGCAGCGTTGGGAGGGGTACTAGCGGGAGGACCCCTGAGCAGTTCTTC	CSVGRGTSGRTPEQFF
TRBV5-1	few	14	-	TRBJ2-7	TGCGCCAGCAGCTTGAGTGGACTGAGCTACGAGCAGTACTTC	CASSLSGLSYEQYF
TRBV18	-	13	-	TRBJ1-5	TGTGCCAGCTCACTCACGGAGGAACAGCCCCAGCATTTT	CASSLTEEQPQHF
TRBV9	-	14	TRBD1	TRBJ2-7	TGTGCCAGCAGCGTAGACAGGGGAACCTACGAGCAGTACTTC	CASSVDRGTYEQYF
TRBV4-2	-	14	TRBD2	TRBJ2-7	TGTGCCAGCAGCCAAGGGCTAGCGGATTACGAGCAGTACTTC	CASSQGLADYEQYF
TRBV7-8	-	13	-	TRBJ1-5	TGTGCCAGCAGCTGGCAGGGGAATCAGCCCCAGCATTTT	CASSWQGNQPQHF
TRBV6-1	few	14	-	TRBJ1-2	TGTGCCAGCAGTGACAGGGATTTCGGCTATGGCTACACCTTC	CASSDRDFGYGYTF
TRBV27	-	14	TRBD1	TRBJ1-5	TGTGCCAGCAGACCGGGACAGAGAAATCAGCCCCAGCATTTT	CASRPGQRNQPQHF
TRBV27	-	17	TRBD1	TRBJ1-6	TGTGCCAGCAGTCCAATGGGCAGGGGGTCCTATAATTCACCCCTCCACTTT	CASSPMGRGSYNSPLHF
TRBV2	few	16	TRBD1	TRBJ1-2	TGTGCCAGCAGCCGGGACAGGGGTAGAGCTAACTATGGCTACACCTTC	CASSRDRGRANYGYTF
TRBV27	-	15	TRBD1	TRBJ1-6	TGTGCCAGCAGTTTAGTTGGACAGGGCCGGTCACCCCTCCACTTT	CASSLVGQGRSPLHF
TRBV18	-	12	-	TRBJ2-7	TGTGCCAGCTCACCACCTACCTACGAGCAGTACTTC	CASSPPTYEQYF
TRBV29-1	-	13	TRBD1	TRBJ2-4	TGCAGCGTCACGACAGGGTCCAGAAACATTCAGTACTTC	CSVTTGSRNIQYF
TRBV19	once	16	-	TRBJ2-1	TGTGCCAGTAGTATAGAAGTCGGCGGGCTATACAATGAGCAGTTCTTC	CASSIEVGGLYNEQFF
TRBV3-1/TRBV3-2	few	16	-	TRBJ2-3	TGTGCCAGCAGCCGGGTGGGGCCTTCGTCAACAGATACGCAGTATTTT	CASSRVGPSSTDTQYF
TRBV10-3	many	17	TRBD1	TRBJ1-2	TGTGCCATCAGTGGGGACAGGGGGCGGAACCAGACGAGCCTTTACACCTTC	CAISGDRGRNQTSLYTF
TRBV19	-	15	TRBD2	TRBJ2-7	TGTGCCAGTAGGATAGTTGGGGAGGGCCTCTACGAGCAGTACTTC	CASRIVGEGLYEQYF
TRBV11-3	-	15	-	TRBJ2-2	TGTGCCAGCAGCTTAGCCCCAGGGATAGGCGGGGAGCTGTTTTTT	CASSLAPGIGGELFF
TRBV6-5	-	13	-	TRBJ2-1	TGTGCCAGCAATCCCAGCTCCTACAATGAGCAGTTCTTC	CASNPSSYNEQFF
TRBV10-3	-	15	TRBD2	TRBJ2-3	TGTGCCATCAGGCCAGCGGGAGTTAGTACAGATACGCAGTATTTT	CAIRPAGVSTDTQYF
TRBV19	-	15	-	TRBJ2-1	TGTGCCAGTAGCAAGACAGGTTGGGTTTACAATGAGCAGTTCTTC	CASSKTGWVYNEQFF
TRBV7-2	-	16	TRBD2	TRBJ2-1	TGTGCCAGCAGCCCTACCGGGACTAGCGGGTGGTATGAGCAGTTCTTC	CASSPTGTSGWYEQFF
TRBV15	-	16	TRBD2	TRBJ2-3	TGTGCCACCAGCAGAGCTAGCGGGGGGGGCACAGATACGCAGTATTTT	CATSRASGGGTDTQYF
TRBV5-6	-	14	-	TRBJ2-3	TGTGCCAGCAGCCCTACAGATTGGGCAGATACGCAGTATTTT	CASSPTDWADTQYF
TRBV7-8	once	15	TRBD1	TRBJ1-1	TGTGCCAGCAGATATACTCCGGACAGGGACACTGAAGCTTTCTTT	CASRYTPDRDTEAFF
TRBV7-6	-	13	-	TRBJ1-2	TGTGCCAGCAGCCCGCAACCCAGGAATGGCTACACCTTC	CASSPQPRNGYTF
TRBV27	few	14	-	TRBJ2-7	TGTGCCAGCAGTTTAGGGTGGGGGCAGTACGAGCAGTACTTC	CASSLGWGQYEQYF
TRBV24-1	-	16	TRBD1	TRBJ1-5	TGTGCCACCAGTGATACGGGACAGGGGCTCAATCAGCCCCAGCATTTT	CATSDTGQGLNQPQHF
TRBV5-1	-	14	TRBD2	TRBJ2-1	TGCGCCAGCAGCTTGGAGCGGGAGGGCAATGAGCAGTTCTTC	CASSLEREGNEQFF
TRBV19	once	16	TRBD1	TRBJ1-2	TGTGCCAGTAGTATTGGAGGCGGGAGGACAGGCTATGGCTACACCTTC	CASSIGGGRTGYGYTF
TRBV6-1	few	12	TRBD1	TRBJ2-7	TGTGCCAGCAGTGAAGGGGCGAACAGGGGTTACTTC	CASSEGANRGYF
TRBV6-1	-	15	TRBD1	TRBJ2-1	TGTGCCAGCAGTGAAGGGGGGACAGGCACCTATGAGCAGTTCTTC	CASSEGGTGTYEQFF
TRBV3-1/TRBV3-2	-	17	-	TRBJ1-2	TGTGCCAGCAGCCATGCCTGGGACAATCGGTTTAACTATGGCTACACCTTC	CASSHAWDNRFNYGYTF
TRBV5-8	-	13	TRBD1	TRBJ2-1	TGTGCCAGCAGTCTAACAGGGGGCTATGAGCAGTTCTTC	CASSLTGGYEQFF
TRBV10-1	-	15	TRBD2	TRBJ2-1	TGCGCCAGCAGTGACCCTAGCGGGGGCTACAATGAGCAGTTCTTC	CASSDPSGGYNEQFF
TRBV29-1	few	14	TRBD2	TRBJ2-7	TGCAGCGCTCAAACCGGGACTAGCGGAATTCCCCAGTACTTC	CSAQTGTSGIPQYF
TRBV11-2	-	15	TRBD2	TRBJ2-7	TGTGCCAGCTCTAGCGGGAGGGCCGGGAGGGGCGAGCAGTACTTC	CASSSGRAGRGEQYF
TRBV5-4	-	14	-	TRBJ1-5	TGTGCCAGCAGCTTGGCCGGGAGCAATCAGCCCCAGCATTTT	CASSLAGSNQPQHF
TRBV28	-	15	TRBD1	TRBJ2-7	TGTGCCAGCAGTTTAGGCCCGGGACAGGGCTACGAGCAGTACTTC	CASSLGPGQGYEQYF
TRBV7-9	-	13	TRBD1	TRBJ2-7	TGTGCCAGCAGCTGGGCAGGGGGACGCGAGCAGTACTTC	CASSWAGGREQYF
TRBV5-1	-	15	-	TRBJ1-3	TGCGCCAGCAGCTTGGCCGCTAGCTCTGGAAACACCATATATTTT	CASSLAASSGNTIYF
TRBV19	-	15	TRBD1	TRBJ2-1	TGTGCCAGCTCACCTCTGGACAGGGGCTACAATGAGCAGTTCTTC	CASSPLDRGYNEQFF
TRBV9	-	16	TRBD2	TRBJ2-1	TGTGCCAGCAGCGTAGGGTTTGGGACTAGCCTTGGGGAGCAGTTCTTC	CASSVGFGTSLGEQFF
TRBV6-5	-	15	TRBD1	TRBJ2-1	TGTGCCAGCAGTTTGACAGGGTTAGCCTACAATGAGCAGTTCTTC	CASSLTGLAYNEQFF
TRBV6-5	-	15	TRBD1	TRBJ2-3	TGTGCCAGCAGTACCTGGACAGGGGCCACAGATACGCAGTATTTT	CASSTWTGATDTQYF
TRBV2	-	14	TRBD2	TRBJ2-5	TGTGCCAGCAGAGTAGCGGGAGTGGCAGAGACCCAGTACTTC	CASRVAGVAETQYF
TRBV6-2/TRBV6-3	-	15	-	TRBJ1-5	TGTGCCAGCAGTTACTCCGGTCGGGGCAATCAGCCCCAGCATTTT	CASSYSGRGNQPQHF